The sequence of this T cell receptor beta chain was determined in a study of PD-1 blockade in classical Hodgkin lymphoma. The time point: cycle 4 day 1 (C4D1), after more than 5 weeks of nivolumab. With no exception, relapse followed autologous stem cell transplantation in all patients, and brentuximab vedotin exposure varied. Looked up from germline, CDR1 is KGHSY and CDR2 is FQNENV. V shed 0 bases and J shed 7 bases, with 7 bases lying between them. The CDR3 is 13 amino acids. Broader study findings: The drivers behind the repertoire differences, possibly disease activity or prior therapy, remain undefined.

The protocol was immunoSEQ multiplex PCR, while the TCRdb copy is restricted to in-frame clones and leaves out a portion. The sample holds over 85,000 clones, about 92% seen once. In regard to this clone: Its antigen remains unknown.

The J gene is TRBJ2-1, the V gene TRBV16, with unresolved D. Sequenced material: peripheral blood mononuclear cells (PBMCs), taken before the fourth cycle of nivolumab. This receptor was obtained from a human donor with classical Hodgkin lymphoma. The CDR3 DNA reads TGTGCCAGCAGCCAATCCCAGGCGAATGAGCAGTTCTTC. It yields the protein CASSQSQANEQFF.